What follows are 2 T cell receptor beta chains derived from one specimen sequenced in a study of radiotherapy plus CTLA-4 blockade in lung cancer. TCRdb's copy holds only in-frame clones and misses some; the assay was immunoSEQ multiplex PCR. The sample has 120,000 or so clones, approximately 84% seen once; the top ten hold roughly 5.3%. The sequenced sample was peripheral blood, obtained from a patient treated with radiotherapy plus ipilimumab. The receptor set was obtained from a human donor with non-small cell lung cancer who had a partial response to radiotherapy plus ipilimumab.

The V call is TRBV7-9, the J call TRBJ2-5, with 9 positions matching TRBD1. CDR1 and CDR2 (germline): SEHNR, FQNEAQ (reference sequence). This CDR3 contains 18 residues. The ends lost 4 bases at V and 4 bases at J; junction bases unmatched: 16. For the CDR3, the DNA is TGTGCCAGCAGCTCCCCGCGGCGACAGGGGGGTAGTGGAGAGACCCAGTACTTC. This translates into CASSSPRRQGGSGETQYF.

This sequence joins TRBV19 and TRBJ2-1; maybe TRBD1 (6 bases). Germline V gene sequence: CDR1 LNHDA, CDR2 SQIVND (reference sequence). V was cut by 5 bases and J by 5 bases, with 13 bases left in between. This CDR3 is built from 14 residues. DNA for the CDR3: TGTGCCAGTAGTGCCAGGACAGCACACAATGAGCAGTTCTTC. Translating gives CASSARTAHNEQFF.